Listed below are T cell receptor beta chains from one sample, sequenced in a study of identical twins. Via MiXCR, TCRdb re-called the 5' RACE reads, giving one row per CDR3 protein. The sample contains 500,000 to 650,000 distinct CDR3 sequences, about 7% of which appear only once. The data also belong to a second study, concerning yellow fever vaccine responses in identical twins.

The sample taken for sequencing was PBMCs. These receptors came from a woman aged 18-29 years in good health. The CDR3 runs from the conserved cysteine through the conserved F or W. D genes are given only for firm matches. Expanded clones are given a class, and other clones once, few, many or no size at all.

j_call: TRBJ2-3; cdr3_length: 17; clone_size: few; v_call: TRBV20-1; d_call: TRBD2; cdr3_nt: TGCAGTGCTAGAGGGACCTGGGGACTAGCGGGAGAAGATACGCAGTATTTT; cdr3_aa: CSARGTWGLAGEDTQYF
j_call: TRBJ1-6; cdr3_length: 14; clone_size: NA; v_call: TRBV2; d_call: TRBD1; cdr3_nt: TGTGCCAGCAGCCGGACGGACAGGGAAGTACCCCTCCACTTT; cdr3_aa: CASSRTDREVPLHF
j_call: TRBJ2-7; cdr3_length: 15; clone_size: many; v_call: TRBV29-1; d_call: TRBD2; cdr3_nt: TGCAGCGTTGAAAGGAGACTAGCGGGTACCTACGAGCAGTACTTC; cdr3_aa: CSVERRLAGTYEQYF
j_call: TRBJ2-5; cdr3_length: 13; clone_size: many; v_call: TRBV20-1; d_call: TRBD2; cdr3_nt: TGCAGTGCCCCGCACTCGACTAGCACCGGGTTTTACTTC; cdr3_aa: CSAPHSTSTGFYF
j_call: TRBJ2-1; cdr3_length: 14; clone_size: few; v_call: TRBV24-1; d_call: NA; cdr3_nt: TGTGCCACCAGTGACTCCACAGGATACAATGAGCAGTTCTTC; cdr3_aa: CATSDSTGYNEQFF
j_call: TRBJ2-7; cdr3_length: 17; clone_size: many; v_call: TRBV6-5; d_call: NA; cdr3_nt: TGTGCCAGCAGTTACTCGCCCCCTGGGGTAAGCTCCTACGAGCAGTACTTC; cdr3_aa: CASSYSPPGVSSYEQYF
j_call: TRBJ2-5; cdr3_length: 13; clone_size: few; v_call: TRBV25-1; d_call: NA; cdr3_nt: TGTGCCAGCAGCCAACAGTTTTTTGAGACCCAGTACTTC; cdr3_aa: CASSQQFFETQYF
j_call: TRBJ2-5; cdr3_length: 13; clone_size: many; v_call: TRBV14; d_call: NA; cdr3_nt: TGTGCCAGCAGCTTCGGGACTTCGGGGACCCAGTACTTC; cdr3_aa: CASSFGTSGTQYF
j_call: TRBJ1-6; cdr3_length: 15; clone_size: few; v_call: TRBV20-1; d_call: TRBD1; cdr3_nt: TGCAGTGCTAGGGGACAGGAAGTAAATAATTCACCCCTCCACTTT; cdr3_aa: CSARGQEVNNSPLHF
j_call: TRBJ1-4; cdr3_length: 15; clone_size: NA; v_call: TRBV15; d_call: NA; cdr3_nt: TGTGCCACCAGCAGAGATGGGCGGGTTAATGAAAAACTGTTTTTT; cdr3_aa: CATSRDGRVNEKLFF
j_call: TRBJ2-3; cdr3_length: 15; clone_size: few; v_call: TRBV12-3/TRBV12-4; d_call: NA; cdr3_nt: TGTGCCAGCAAGAGTCGGCCAGGGGGCACAGATACGCAGTATTTT; cdr3_aa: CASKSRPGGTDTQYF
j_call: TRBJ2-3; cdr3_length: 19; clone_size: NA; v_call: TRBV6-4; d_call: TRBD2; cdr3_nt: TGTGCCTGCAGCACCAGGGCGACCGGGACTAGTTTAGGCACAGATACGCAGTATTTT; cdr3_aa: CACSTRATGTSLGTDTQYF
j_call: TRBJ2-1; cdr3_length: 15; clone_size: few; v_call: TRBV20-1; d_call: TRBD2; cdr3_nt: TGCAGTGCTAGACCTCCTAGCGGTTCCTACAATGAGCAGTTCTTC; cdr3_aa: CSARPPSGSYNEQFF
j_call: TRBJ1-2; cdr3_length: 15; clone_size: NA; v_call: TRBV12-3/TRBV12-4; d_call: NA; cdr3_nt: TGTGCCAGCAGTTTGAGGGGGGAAGGAAACTATGGCTACACCTTC; cdr3_aa: CASSLRGEGNYGYTF
j_call: TRBJ2-1; cdr3_length: 14; clone_size: few; v_call: TRBV6-5; d_call: TRBD1; cdr3_nt: TGTGCCAGCAGTCACGGACAGGGTGGTGGTGAGCAGTTCTTC; cdr3_aa: CASSHGQGGGEQFF
j_call: TRBJ2-2; cdr3_length: 14; clone_size: few; v_call: TRBV29-1; d_call: TRBD1; cdr3_nt: TGCAGCGTGCCGGGACAGGGTTTCACCGGGGAGCTGTTTTTT; cdr3_aa: CSVPGQGFTGELFF
j_call: TRBJ2-3; cdr3_length: 14; clone_size: NA; v_call: TRBV12-3/TRBV12-4; d_call: TRBD2; cdr3_nt: TGTGCCAGCACCGTAGCGGGAGTTGGAGATACGCAGTATTTT; cdr3_aa: CASTVAGVGDTQYF
j_call: TRBJ2-1; cdr3_length: 15; clone_size: few; v_call: TRBV27; d_call: NA; cdr3_nt: TGTGCCAGCAGTTTAAACCCCACAGGGTCCAGTGAGCAGTTCTTC; cdr3_aa: CASSLNPTGSSEQFF
j_call: TRBJ2-2; cdr3_length: 15; clone_size: many; v_call: TRBV5-1; d_call: TRBD2; cdr3_nt: TGCGCCAGCAGCCGTAGCGGGGATCCTTCTGGGGAGCTGTTTTTT; cdr3_aa: CASSRSGDPSGELFF
j_call: TRBJ2-1; cdr3_length: 14; clone_size: many; v_call: TRBV20-1; d_call: TRBD2; cdr3_nt: TGCAGTGCTACCTTAGCGGGGCGATACAATGAGCAGTTCTTC; cdr3_aa: CSATLAGRYNEQFF
j_call: TRBJ1-2; cdr3_length: 16; clone_size: many; v_call: TRBV7-9; d_call: TRBD1; cdr3_nt: TGTGCCAGCAGCCCGCCGACAGGGGGCTGGAACTATGGCTACACCTTC; cdr3_aa: CASSPPTGGWNYGYTF
j_call: TRBJ2-2; cdr3_length: 16; clone_size: many; v_call: TRBV12-5; d_call: NA; cdr3_nt: TGTGCTAGTGGCTCCCCAGGCGACCTGGGGACCGGGGAGCTGTTTTTT; cdr3_aa: CASGSPGDLGTGELFF
j_call: TRBJ2-1; cdr3_length: 15; clone_size: NA; v_call: TRBV9; d_call: TRBD2; cdr3_nt: TGTGCCAGCAGCGTACAGCTAGCGGCAAACAATGAGCAGTTCTTC; cdr3_aa: CASSVQLAANNEQFF
j_call: TRBJ1-2; cdr3_length: 14; clone_size: few; v_call: TRBV29-1; d_call: NA; cdr3_nt: TGCAGCGTCGTTTCTGAGGGGCCTAGTTATGGCTACACCTTC; cdr3_aa: CSVVSEGPSYGYTF
j_call: TRBJ2-7; cdr3_length: 12; clone_size: NA; v_call: TRBV5-4; d_call: NA; cdr3_nt: TGTGCCAGCAGCGGTCGTGGTACCGAGCAGTACTTC; cdr3_aa: CASSGRGTEQYF
j_call: TRBJ1-1; cdr3_length: 16; clone_size: NA; v_call: TRBV6-1; d_call: NA; cdr3_nt: TGTGCCAGCAGAGGAAGGCAAGTTCCCGAGAACACTGAAGCTTTCTTT; cdr3_aa: CASRGRQVPENTEAFF
j_call: TRBJ2-1; cdr3_length: 15; clone_size: NA; v_call: TRBV5-1; d_call: NA; cdr3_nt: TGCGCCAGCAGCTTGGTAGGACAGATAGACAATGAGCAGTTCTTC; cdr3_aa: CASSLVGQIDNEQFF
j_call: TRBJ2-1; cdr3_length: 14; clone_size: few; v_call: TRBV11-2; d_call: NA; cdr3_nt: TGTGCCAGCTGCGTTCCTATGGGGGACAATGAGCAGTTCTTC; cdr3_aa: CASCVPMGDNEQFF
j_call: TRBJ2-7; cdr3_length: 17; clone_size: NA; v_call: TRBV28; d_call: TRBD1; cdr3_nt: TGTGCCAGCAGCGACAGGGTAGGCCTTCTTTTACCCTACGAGCAGTACTTC; cdr3_aa: CASSDRVGLLLPYEQYF
j_call: TRBJ1-5; cdr3_length: 15; clone_size: few; v_call: TRBV20-1; d_call: NA; cdr3_nt: TGCAGTGCTAGAGATTTAAGTAATAGCAATCAGCCCCAGCATTTT; cdr3_aa: CSARDLSNSNQPQHF
j_call: TRBJ2-7; cdr3_length: 14; clone_size: many; v_call: TRBV28; d_call: NA; cdr3_nt: TGTGCCAGCAGTTTTGGGCAGGGCACCTACGAGCAGTACTTC; cdr3_aa: CASSFGQGTYEQYF
j_call: TRBJ2-1; cdr3_length: 15; clone_size: few; v_call: TRBV11-3; d_call: NA; cdr3_nt: TGTGCCAGCAGCCCGGGACGTAACTCCTACAATGAGCAGTTCTTC; cdr3_aa: CASSPGRNSYNEQFF
j_call: TRBJ2-3; cdr3_length: 16; clone_size: NA; v_call: TRBV6-5; d_call: TRBD2; cdr3_nt: TGTGCCAGCAGTTACACGACTAGCTCCCGCACAGATACGCAGTATTTT; cdr3_aa: CASSYTTSSRTDTQYF
j_call: TRBJ2-1; cdr3_length: 16; clone_size: NA; v_call: TRBV7-2; d_call: NA; cdr3_nt: TGTGCCAGCAGCCTCTCCTCCCCAAGCTCCTACAATGAGCAGTTCTTC; cdr3_aa: CASSLSSPSSYNEQFF
j_call: TRBJ2-1; cdr3_length: 12; clone_size: NA; v_call: TRBV20-1; d_call: NA; cdr3_nt: TGCAGCCACCCGGGTGATAACAATGAGCAGTTCTTC; cdr3_aa: CSHPGDNNEQFF
j_call: TRBJ2-1; cdr3_length: 14; clone_size: few; v_call: TRBV11-3; d_call: TRBD1; cdr3_nt: TGTGCCAGCAGCTCACGGACAGGGCACAATGAGCAGTTCTTC; cdr3_aa: CASSSRTGHNEQFF
j_call: TRBJ2-1; cdr3_length: 13; clone_size: few; v_call: TRBV5-1; d_call: NA; cdr3_nt: TGCGCCAGCAGCACGGGACTGACGGCTGAGCAGTTCTTC; cdr3_aa: CASSTGLTAEQFF